This is a list of T cell receptor beta chains from one sample in a study of T-cell reconstitution after alpha-beta-depleted transplantation in children. A single record per CDR3 protein comes from TCRdb applying MiXCR to the PCR reads. Here the sample spans over 80,000 distinct CDR3 sequences, roughly a quarter being singletons. Material: PBMCs, obtained before TCRalphabeta/CD19-depleted stem cell transplant. The source is a boy aged 2-15 years with acute lymphoblastic leukemia, due to receive a stem cell transplant. Both conserved end residues are part of each CDR3. Each record gives: V gene, J gene, clone size, D gene, CDR3 DNA, CDR3 protein. The D gene is left open where the match is weak. Rows give clone size only sometimes, using once, few, many, or a class for an expanded clone.

V gene: TRBV7-9
J gene: TRBJ2-7
clone size: -
D gene: TRBD2
CDR3 DNA: TGTGCCAGCAGCTTACGACTAGCGGGAGCCTACGAGCAGTACTTC
CDR3 protein: CASSLRLAGAYEQYF

V gene: TRBV20-1
J gene: TRBJ2-7
clone size: -
D gene: -
CDR3 DNA: TGCAGTCCTCAAGCCCAAAACGAGCAGTACTTC
CDR3 protein: CSPQAQNEQYF

V gene: TRBV28
J gene: TRBJ2-1
clone size: few
D gene: -
CDR3 DNA: TGTGCCAGCAGTTTACGAACACCGGGCAATGAGCAGTTCTTC
CDR3 protein: CASSLRTPGNEQFF

V gene: TRBV28
J gene: TRBJ1-5
clone size: -
D gene: -
CDR3 DNA: TGTGCCAGCAGTGGCCCCTACGGAGATGGCAATCAGCCCCAGCATTTT
CDR3 protein: CASSGPYGDGNQPQHF

V gene: TRBV20-1
J gene: TRBJ2-7
clone size: few
D gene: -
CDR3 DNA: TGCAGTGCTAGAGATCTCCGCAGGGGAGAATTCTACGAGCAGTACTTC
CDR3 protein: CSARDLRRGEFYEQYF

V gene: TRBV4-1
J gene: TRBJ2-3
clone size: -
D gene: TRBD1
CDR3 DNA: TGCGCCAGCAGCCAAGATTGGGCCCGACAGGGGGCGCGCGATACGCAGTATTTT
CDR3 protein: CASSQDWARQGARDTQYF

V gene: TRBV5-1
J gene: TRBJ1-1
clone size: few
D gene: -
CDR3 DNA: TGCGCCAGCAGCTTACAGGGAGAATGGGCGGGCACTGAAGCTTTCTTT
CDR3 protein: CASSLQGEWAGTEAFF

V gene: TRBV28
J gene: TRBJ1-6
clone size: -
D gene: -
CDR3 DNA: TGTGCCAGCAGTGTGGGATTAGATTCACCCCTCCACTTT
CDR3 protein: CASSVGLDSPLHF

V gene: TRBV7-2
J gene: TRBJ2-1
clone size: -
D gene: -
CDR3 DNA: TGTGCCAGCAGCTTAGCGGGGACCCCTTTTCCTCAGTTCTTC
CDR3 protein: CASSLAGTPFPQFF

V gene: TRBV5-1
J gene: TRBJ2-7
clone size: -
D gene: -
CDR3 DNA: TGCGCCAGCAGTTCCGAAACAGGAACGTTCTACAAGCAGTACTTC
CDR3 protein: CASSSETGTFYKQYF

V gene: TRBV20-1
J gene: TRBJ2-1
clone size: many
D gene: -
CDR3 DNA: TGCAGTGCTAGAGATCGGTTAGCGGAGCAGTTCTTC
CDR3 protein: CSARDRLAEQFF

V gene: TRBV7-8
J gene: TRBJ2-2
clone size: -
D gene: -
CDR3 DNA: TGTGCCAGCAGCTTCATTGATGTCGGGGAGCTGTTTTTT
CDR3 protein: CASSFIDVGELFF

V gene: TRBV18
J gene: TRBJ2-7
clone size: many
D gene: -
CDR3 DNA: TGTGCCAGCTCACTCGAGCGGCCCCACTCCTACGAGCAGTACTTC
CDR3 protein: CASSLERPHSYEQYF

V gene: TRBV6-1
J gene: TRBJ1-1
clone size: many
D gene: TRBD1
CDR3 DNA: TGTGCCAGCAGTATAAACAGGGGAGAGTCTGAAGCTTTCTTT
CDR3 protein: CASSINRGESEAFF

V gene: TRBV3-1
J gene: TRBJ2-5
clone size: -
D gene: -
CDR3 DNA: TGTGCCAGCAGCCAAGATTTGTCCCTCTCGGGGGAGACCCAGTACTTC
CDR3 protein: CASSQDLSLSGETQYF

V gene: TRBV7-2
J gene: TRBJ2-7
clone size: few
D gene: TRBD1
CDR3 DNA: TGTGCCAGCAGCATAAGACAGGGTAGGAACGAGCAGTACTTC
CDR3 protein: CASSIRQGRNEQYF

V gene: TRBV28
J gene: TRBJ1-2
clone size: -
D gene: -
CDR3 DNA: TGTGCCAGCAGTTCCATTGGGTATGGCTACACCTTC
CDR3 protein: CASSSIGYGYTF

V gene: TRBV28
J gene: TRBJ2-2
clone size: -
D gene: TRBD2
CDR3 DNA: TGTGCCAGCAGTGACTCTAGCGGAGGGGCCTCCGGGGAGCTGTTTTTT
CDR3 protein: CASSDSSGGASGELFF